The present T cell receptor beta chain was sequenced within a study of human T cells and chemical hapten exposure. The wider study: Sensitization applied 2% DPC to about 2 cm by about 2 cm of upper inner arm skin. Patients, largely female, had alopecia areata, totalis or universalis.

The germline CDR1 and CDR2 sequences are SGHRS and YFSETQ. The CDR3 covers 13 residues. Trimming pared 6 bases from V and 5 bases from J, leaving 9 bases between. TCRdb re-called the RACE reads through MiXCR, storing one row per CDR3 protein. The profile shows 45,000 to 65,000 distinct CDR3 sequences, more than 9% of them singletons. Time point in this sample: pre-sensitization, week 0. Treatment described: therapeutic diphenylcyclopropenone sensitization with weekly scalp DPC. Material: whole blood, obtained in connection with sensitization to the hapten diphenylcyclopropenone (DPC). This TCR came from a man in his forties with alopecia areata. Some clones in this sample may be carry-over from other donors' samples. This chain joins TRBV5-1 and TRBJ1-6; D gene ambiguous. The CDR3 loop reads CASTNPDNSPLHF. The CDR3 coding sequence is TGCGCCAGCACCAATCCTGATAATTCACCCCTCCACTTT. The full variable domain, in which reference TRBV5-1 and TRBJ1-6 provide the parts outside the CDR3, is KAGVTQTPRYLIKTRGQQVTLSCSPISGHRSVSWYQQTPGQGLQFLFEYFSETQRNKGNFPGRFSGRQFSNSRSEMNVSTLELGDSALYLCASTNPDNSPLHFGNGTRLTVT.